This entry features one T cell receptor (beta chain) sequence. The antigen is not known. The V gene's germline CDR1 is SQVTM and CDR2 ANQGSEA. The CDR3 runs to 14 residues. Trimming removed 7 bases from V and 6 bases from J; junction bases left unmatched: 6. This specimen comes from a study of identifying expanded T cells in peripheral blood. Overall study findings and caveats: Technical replicates showed around 1.1 changed clones; about two weeks roughly 16; four weeks 19. Clone count variance between approximately two-week samples rose with total template count.

TCRdb's table, derived via immunoSEQ multiplex PCR, lists solely in-frame clones and lacks some. The sample has tens of thousands of clones; 84% are singletons. Collection occurred without any documented infections or immune events in donors. The sequenced material came from blood. The rearrangement links TRBV29-1 to TRBJ2-2; 12 positions agree with TRBD1. The receptor was isolated from a person aged 18 to 75 in good health. In nucleotides, the CDR3 is TGCAGCGGCACCGGGACAGGGGGCCCCGGGGAGCTGTTTTTT. Protein: CSGTGTGGPGELFF.